Each of the 9 T cell receptor beta chains below was sequenced from the same sample in a study of neoadjuvant nivolumab and ipilimumab in lung cancer. The repertoire was sequenced with immunoSEQ multiplex PCR; TCRdb's copy has only in-frame clones and lacks some. Seen here are under 50,000 clones, around 89% observed once, and the top ten hold over 3.5%. Here the sequenced sample was blood, taken before neoadjuvant nivolumab, alone or with ipilimumab. These receptors all stem from an adult with non-small cell lung cancer. Some clones in this sample may be carry-over from other donors' samples.

The chain couples TRBV5-1 to TRBJ2-3; D gene unclear. The CDR3 is 14 residues long. The V end lost 0 bases, the J end lost 4 bases, and 9 bases lay between the germline ends. The germline gives CDR1 SGHRS, CDR2 YFSETQ. Here the CDR3 DNA reads TGCGCCAGCAGCTTGGTTGCTAGTGCAGATACGCAGTATTTT. Translating gives CASSLVASADTQYF. The variable domain in full, with the rest retrieved from reference TRBV5-1 and TRBJ2-3, is KAGVTQTPRYLIKTRGQQVTLSCSPISGHRSVSWYQQTPGQGLQFLFEYFSETQRNKGNFPGRFSGRQFSNSRSEMNVSTLELGDSALYLCASSLVASADTQYFGPGTRLTVL.

This clone has just a few counts. The chain combines TRBV4-1 with TRBJ2-7; D remains unclear. This CDR3 is built from 12 residues. V dropped 0 bases and J dropped 7 bases, with 7 bases sitting between them. Germline V CDR1 and CDR2: MGHRA, YSYEKL. The DNA for the CDR3 is TGCGCCAGCAGCCAAGATCCCTTGGAGCAGTACTTC. Amino acids: CASSQDPLEQYF.

This chain uses TRBV30 with TRBJ2-3; D may be TRBD1 or TRBD2 (7 bases each). The CDR3 is made up of 17 amino acids. Trimming removed 4 bases at V and 6 bases at J, with 26 bases between. Germline V CDR1 and CDR2: GTSNPN, SVGIG (reference sequence). In nucleotides, the CDR3 is TGTGCCTGGAACCCGGGGGCCACAGGGGTCGGGAGGGATACGCAGTATTTT. Translated: CAWNPGATGVGRDTQYF.

V and J are TRBV9 and TRBJ1-3; D call uncertain. Germline CDR1 and CDR2: SGDLS and YYNGEE. Trimming took 0 bases from V and 7 from J, leaving 8 bases between them. This CDR3 region has 13 residues. Here the CDR3 reads CASSVAGSNTIYF. DNA for the CDR3: TGTGCCAGCAGCGTAGCCGGCAGTAACACCATATATTTT.

The rearrangement links TRBV7-2 to TRBJ1-1; 10 nucleotides line up with TRBD1. The CDR3 contains 13 residues. Germline V gene sequence: CDR1 SGHTA, CDR2 FQGNSA. Trimming removed 6 bases from V and 8 bases from J; junction bases left unmatched: 6. This chain's CDR3 is CASSPGDRGEAFF. The CDR3 nucleotides are TGTGCCAGCAGTCCTGGGGACAGGGGAGAAGCTTTCTTT. The full variable domain, rest sourced from reference TRBV7-2 and TRBJ1-1, is GAGVSQSPSNKVTEKGKDVELRCDPISGHTALYWYRQSLGQGLEFLIYFQGNSAPDKSGLPSDRFSAERTGGSVSTLTIQRTQQEDSAVYLCASSPGDRGEAFFGQGTRLTVV.

This rearrangement joins TRBV6-1 to TRBJ2-3, with 9 bases fitting TRBD1. This CDR3 region has 14 residues. Germline V gene lookup returns CDR1 MNHNS and CDR2 SASEGT. With V trimmed by 10 bases and J by 2 bases, 7 bases remained unmatched. This CDR3 is CATKGQGFTDTQYF. CDR3 DNA sequence: TGTGCCACCAAGGGACAGGGATTCACAGATACGCAGTATTTT.

V usage is TRBV18 and J usage is TRBJ2-1; D possibly corresponds to TRBD1 (5 bases). Germline loops: CDR1 KGHSH, CDR2 LQKENI. The CDR3 is made up of 20 amino acids. V was clipped by 3 bases and J by 1 base, with 25 bases between them. CDR3 in DNA: TGTGCCAGCTCACCTTCAAGTATGGGGCCACTACAAGGGTCCTACAATGAGCAGTTCTTC. Encoded protein: CASSPSSMGPLQGSYNEQFF.

The gene calls are TRBV7-3 and TRBJ1-1, with unresolved D. Germline V lookup: CDR1 SGHTA, CDR2 FQGTGA. CDR3 length: 15 residues. The V gene lost 5 bases and the J gene lost 0 bases, with 13 bases spanning the gap. CDR3 protein: CASSPVDRLNTEAFF. For the CDR3, the DNA is TGTGCCAGCAGCCCCGTTGACCGGTTGAACACTGAAGCTTTCTTT.

This sequence joins TRBV9 and TRBJ1-5; D might be TRBD1 (5 bases). The CDR3 covers 14 residues. V was trimmed by 0 bases and J by 4 bases, leaving 8 bases between them. Germline V CDR1 and CDR2: SGDLS, YYNGEE. CDR3 loop: CASSVGQQNQPQHF. CDR3 in DNA: TGTGCCAGCAGCGTAGGACAGCAGAATCAGCCCCAGCATTTT. The whole variable domain, filled in from reference TRBV9 and TRBJ1-5, reads DSGVTQTPKHLITATGQRVTLRCSPRSGDLSVYWYQQSLDQGLQFLIQYYNGEERAKGNILERFSAQQFPDLHSELNLSSLELGDSALYFCASSVGQQNQPQHFGDGTRLSIL.